The 19 T cell receptor beta chains listed next were all sequenced from one sample in a study of human T cells and chemical hapten exposure. Sample time point: pre-sensitization, week 0. Documented treatment: therapeutic diphenylcyclopropenone sensitization with weekly scalp DPC. TCRdb re-called the RACE reads with MiXCR, one entry per CDR3 protein. Of about 350,000 distinct CDR3 sequences in the sample, roughly 6% were seen once. This specimen consisted of whole blood, obtained in connection with sensitization to the hapten diphenylcyclopropenone (DPC). These receptor sequences come from a woman aged 18-29 years with alopecia areata. Some clones in this sample may be carry-over from other donors' samples.

V usage is TRBV5-5 and J usage is TRBJ1-5; 12 nucleotides match TRBD1. CDR1 is SGHKS, CDR2 YYEKEE, per germline (reference sequence). This CDR3 has 19 amino acids. V shed 0 bases and J 7 bases; nucleotides not matched to a gene: 14. The CDR3 region has the DNA TGTGCCAGCAGCTTGGAAGTAGGGACAGGGGGCGAACCAGGGCAGCCCCAGCATTTT. This encodes CASSLEVGTGGEPGQPQHF.

The CDR3 spells CASTARQETQYF. DNA for the CDR3: TGTGCCAGCACAGCCAGACAAGAGACCCAGTACTTC. V usage is TRBV6-1 and J usage is TRBJ2-5; unclear D gene. Germline V gene data show CDR1 as MNHNS and CDR2 as SASEGT. The CDR3 is made up of 12 amino acids. V gave up 7 bases and J gave up 2 bases, with 8 bases separating them.

This chain uses TRBV27 with TRBJ2-1; possible D gene TRBD1, 6 bases. The CDR3 has 15 amino acids. Germline CDR1 reads MNHEY; CDR2 reads SMNVEV (reference sequence). Trimming pared 5 bases from V and 6 bases from J, leaving 17 bases between. In nucleotides, the CDR3 is TGTGCCAGCAGTGGCTACCGGGACACTAGCAATGAGCAGTTCTTC. Translating it yields CASSGYRDTSNEQFF.

The chain uses TRBV20-1 and TRBJ1-1, with 7 bases identical to TRBD1. This CDR3 region has 13 residues. Germline CDR1 reads DFQATT; CDR2 reads SNEGSKA (reference sequence). CDR3 region: CLARTGANTEAFF. Written as DNA, the CDR3 is TGCCTTGCTAGAACAGGGGCGAACACTGAAGCTTTCTTT.

As to this clonotype: At one end the junction does not follow the germline gene, possibly because of a read error. The rearrangement uses TRBV5-1 and TRBJ2-7; D tentatively reads TRBD1 or TRBD2 (5 bases each). The CDR3 sequence is 16 residues long. Germline V lookup: CDR1 SGHRS, CDR2 YFSETQ. The CDR3 spells CASSPTRTVDRDEHYF. DNA of the CDR3: TGCGCCAGCAGCCCCACCCGCACAGTTGATCGGGACGAGCATTACTTC.

This rearrangement joins TRBV6-2 or TRBV6-3 to TRBJ2-7; D is undetermined. Trimming removed 6 bases from V and 3 bases from J, with 15 bases in between. This CDR3 contains 14 residues. Germline loops: CDR1 MNHEY, CDR2 SVGEGT. CDR3 nucleotides: TGTGCCAGCAGGGCTGCCGGCCCCCACTACGAGCAGTACTTC. Amino acid sequence: CASRAAGPHYEQYF.

This clonotype has at least ten counts. J is TRBJ1-4 and V is TRBV10-3; D not resolved. The length of the CDR3 is 12 residues. CDR1 and CDR2 (germline): ENHRY, SYGVKD. The V end lost 2 bases, the J end lost 8 bases, and 6 bases lay between the germline ends. CDR3 residues: CAISEMREKLFF. CDR3 DNA: TGTGCCATCAGTGAGATGAGAGAAAAACTGTTTTTT.

V gene TRBV9 combines with J gene TRBJ2-2; D ambiguous. CDR3 length: 15 amino acids. Germline CDR1 reads SGDLS; CDR2 reads YYNGEE. V dropped 4 bases and J dropped 0 bases, with 10 bases sitting between them. The DNA of the CDR3 is TGTGCCAGCAGCAAGGACGGCGCGAACACCGGGGAGCTGTTTTTT. It encodes CASSKDGANTGELFF.

About this clonotype itself: This may be a read error: a much more frequent sequence differs by one nucleotide. The chain is built from TRBV5-1 and TRBJ2-3; a weak D match, TRBD2 (5 bases). CDR1 SGHRS and CDR2 YFSETQ come from the germline V gene. Trimming took off 7 bases at V and 10 bases at J, with 19 bases between the two ends. The CDR3 is 13 amino acids. The CDR3, as DNA: TGCGCCAGCGGTAGGACGGAGGTCGGAGCGCAGTATTTT. Amino acids: CASGRTEVGAQYF.

This clonotype was observed a few times. This chain links TRBV20-1 with TRBJ1-2; D call uncertain. The CDR3 runs to 12 residues. Trimming took off 4 bases at V and 4 bases at J, with 10 bases between the two ends. Germline CDR1 DFQATT, CDR2 SNEGSKA (reference sequence). CDR3: CSAIPLSYGYTF. The CDR3 DNA follows: TGCAGTGCTATCCCCCTGAGCTATGGCTACACCTTC.

This clonotype was found many times. J is TRBJ1-1 and V is TRBV7-9; 9 bases agree with TRBD1. The CDR3 has 15 residues. CDR1 is SEHNR, CDR2 FQNEAQ, per germline (reference sequence). V dropped 4 bases and J dropped 6; count of bases not matched to a gene: 9. The CDR3 nucleotides are TGTGCCAGCAGCTATCCGGGACAGGGAATAGCTGAAGCTTTCTTT. Its translation is CASSYPGQGIAEAFF.

This clonotype was counted a few times. The chain joins TRBV12-3 or TRBV12-4 to TRBJ1-4; no firm D call. V lost 6 bases, J lost 8 bases, and 16 bases lay in between. The CDR3 consists of 14 residues. This CDR3 is CASRISNPGEKLFF. The DNA for the CDR3 is TGTGCCAGCAGGATTAGCAACCCCGGAGAAAAACTGTTTTTT.

This clonotype was counted only a few times. The V call is TRBV9, the J call TRBJ2-3, with D possibly being TRBD1 (5 bases). Deletions cut 0 bases from V and 3 bases from J, with 11 bases between. Germline values: CDR1 SGDLS, CDR2 YYNGEE. This CDR3 has 15 residues. The CDR3 here is CASSVEGVGTDTQYF. The CDR3, as DNA: TGTGCCAGCAGCGTAGAAGGGGTAGGAACAGATACGCAGTATTTT.

There are a few counts of this clonotype. This sequence joins TRBV20-1 and TRBJ2-7; tentative D call: TRBD1 (5 bases). This CDR3 has 13 amino acids. V shed 5 bases and J shed 2 bases, with 13 bases lying between them. Germline V gives CDR1 DFQATT, CDR2 SNEGSKA (reference sequence). In DNA form, the CDR3 reads TGCAGTGCTCAGGACACCTTACCCTACGAGCAGTACTTC. This encodes CSAQDTLPYEQYF.

This clonotype was observed a handful of times. The gene calls are TRBV7-2 and TRBJ2-3, with 7 nucleotides matching TRBD1. The CDR3 loop spans 14 amino acids. Trimming removed 5 bases from V and 4 bases from J; junction bases left unmatched: 6. Germline V CDR1 and CDR2: SGHTA, FQGNSA. The CDR3 loop is CASSPGTVPDTQYF. CDR3 sequence (DNA): TGTGCCAGCAGCCCAGGGACAGTCCCAGATACGCAGTATTTT.

This clonotype was recorded a few times. The rearrangement joins TRBV6-5 to TRBJ1-1, with D possibly matching TRBD1 (6 bases). Germline CDR1 and CDR2: MNHEY and SVGAGI. The CDR3 is made up of 15 amino acids. V was pared by 1 base and J by 2 bases, with 11 bases between. The CDR3 is CASSYWTALNTEAFF. CDR3 nucleotides: TGTGCCAGCAGTTACTGGACAGCCCTAAACACTGAAGCTTTCTTT.

At least ten counts were recorded for this clonotype. The chain uses TRBV29-1 and TRBJ1-6; 7 bases line up with TRBD1. V dropped 4 bases and J dropped 10; count of bases not matched to a gene: 10. The germline CDR1 and CDR2 sequences are SQVTM and ANQGSEA. This CDR3 spans 14 amino acids. The CDR3 region has the DNA TGCAGCGTTGTGACAGGGCCCTTCGGGTCACCCCTCCACTTT. It specifies CSVVTGPFGSPLHF.

This clonotype was recorded at least ten times. V gene TRBV7-2 combines with J gene TRBJ1-1, with D unclear. Per germline, CDR1 SGHTA and CDR2 FQGNSA. V was clipped by 4 bases and J by 0 bases, with 24 bases between them. This CDR3 has 19 residues. As DNA, the CDR3 is TGTGCCAGCAGCTCCACCGAGTGGGTTCCCTACCCTATGAACACTGAAGCTTTCTTT. It specifies CASSSTEWVPYPMNTEAFF.

This clonotype occurred a few times. No DNA is shown, since the ends of the CDR3 on it are uncertain; the CDR3 is the one TCRdb lists. The chain employs TRBV21-1 and TRBJ1-1; TRBD1 was called by the table and not checked on the DNA. TRBV21-1 is classified as a pseudogene. The CDR3 spans 16 amino acids, including both terminal residues. CDR3 sequence reads: CASSKRVGGGSTEAFF.